A selection of T cell receptor beta chains follows, all from one sample in a study of blood T cell repertoires in COVID-19. Profiling relied on immunoSEQ multiplex PCR, and the TCRdb table lists in-frame clones only, not all of them. The table shows under 100,000 clones, with 90% occurring only once. Sequencing used peripheral blood. These receptors were taken from a man aged 45 to 65 with acute or convalescent COVID-19. The CDR3 runs from the conserved cysteine through the conserved F or W. D genes are given only for firm matches.

cdr3_length d_call j_call v_call cdr3_aa cdr3_nt
15 TRBD1 TRBJ2-7 TRBV19 CASSGGTGWTYEQYF TGTGCCAGTAGTGGGGGGACAGGGTGGACCTACGAGCAGTACTTC
13 - TRBJ2-7 TRBV7-9 CASSLVSRNEQYF TGTGCCAGCAGCTTAGTATCCAGAAACGAGCAGTACTTC
16 TRBD2 TRBJ2-3 TRBV5-1 CASSDALASSTDTQYF TGCGCCAGCAGTGACGCACTAGCGAGTAGCACAGATACGCAGTATTTT
15 - TRBJ2-1 TRBV7-2 CASSFWGRGDNEQFF TGTGCCAGCAGCTTTTGGGGGAGGGGGGACAATGAGCAGTTCTTC
15 - TRBJ1-1 TRBV5-6 CASSRPGRGLAEAFF TGTGCCAGCAGCCGGCCGGGCAGGGGTTTAGCTGAAGCTTTCTTT
12 - TRBJ2-5 TRBV27 CASRDTQETQYF TGTGCCAGCCGGGACACACAAGAGACCCAGTACTTC
11 - TRBJ2-7 TRBV5-6 CASSIAYEQYF TGTGCCAGCAGCATAGCCTACGAGCAGTACTTC
14 - TRBJ2-7 TRBV4-2 CASSQDDSSYEQYF TGTGCCAGCAGCCAGGACGACAGCTCCTACGAGCAGTACTTC
17 TRBD1 TRBJ1-5 TRBV4-1 CASSPETSGGSNQPQHF TGCGCCAGCAGTCCCGAAACTTCAGGGGGAAGCAATCAGCCCCAGCATTTT
14 TRBD1 TRBJ2-7 TRBV19 CASSPTGGIHEQYF TGTGCCAGTAGTCCCACAGGGGGCATCCACGAGCAGTACTTC
13 - TRBJ1-2 TRBV12-3/TRBV12-4 CASSLFGEGGYTF TGTGCCAGCAGTTTATTCGGGGAGGGCGGCTACACCTTC